What follows are 16 T cell receptor beta chains derived from one specimen sequenced in a study of blood T cell repertoires in COVID-19. Here immunoSEQ multiplex PCR was the method, and the copy in TCRdb shows in-frame clones only, minus some. This table has 96,000 or so clones, 90% to 95% appearing once. The sample consisted of peripheral blood. These receptor sequences come from a man between 60 and 70 years old with acute or convalescent COVID-19.

The genes are TRBV19 and TRBJ2-2, with 10 bases aligning to TRBD2. CDR3 length: 18 residues. With 2 bases clipped from V and 0 bases from J, the junction kept 6 bases outside the gene matches. CDR1 LNHDA and CDR2 SQIVND come from the germline V gene (reference sequence). CDR3 region: CASSIRLAGESNTGELFF. CDR3 in DNA: TGTGCCAGTAGTATACGGCTAGCGGGAGAGTCGAACACCGGGGAGCTGTTTTTT. The variable domain in full, with the rest retrieved from reference TRBV19 and TRBJ2-2, is DGGITQSPKYLFRKEGQNVTLSCEQNLNHDAMYWYRQDPGQGLRLIYYSQIVNDFQKGDIAEGYSVSREKKESFPLTVTSAQKNPTAFYLCASSIRLAGESNTGELFFGEGSRLTVL.

The chain has TRBV28 and TRBJ2-7; 10 bases map to TRBD2. The CDR3 runs 16 residues. Germline-derived CDR1 and CDR2 are MDHEN and SYDVKM. The V gene end was trimmed by 1 base and the J gene end by 3 bases; junction bases not matched to a gene: 6. The CDR3, as DNA: TGTGCCAGCAGTTTATCCGGAGGGACTAGCGACTACGAGCAGTACTTC. This codes for CASSLSGGTSDYEQYF.

The chain joins TRBV7-9 to TRBJ1-3; 7 nucleotides match TRBD1. J gave up 4 bases and V 5 bases, and 8 bases lay outside the gene matches. The CDR3 runs 15 residues. The germline gives CDR1 SEHNR, CDR2 FQNEAQ (reference sequence). The CDR3 DNA is TGTGCCAGCAGCCGTCCAGGGGGAAGGGGAAACACCATATATTTT. It yields the protein CASSRPGGRGNTIYF.

The chain is built from TRBV25-1 and TRBJ1-1; 7 positions agree with TRBD1. This CDR3 region has 15 residues. V lost 5 bases to trimming and J lost 1 base; unmatched junction nucleotides: 7. Germline CDR1 is MGHDK and CDR2 is SYGVNS. The CDR3 reads CASSRDSGENTEAFF. Here the CDR3 DNA reads TGTGCCAGCAGTAGGGACAGTGGGGAGAACACTGAAGCTTTCTTT.

The V gene is TRBV19, the J gene TRBJ2-1; D remains unclear. The germline V and J ends were trimmed by 2 bases and 7 bases, with 3 bases remaining between them. The CDR3 is 11 amino acids. Per germline, CDR1 LNHDA and CDR2 SQIVND (reference sequence). CDR3 protein: CASSISNEQFF. CDR3 sequence (DNA): TGTGCCAGTAGTATATCAAATGAGCAGTTCTTC.

V gene TRBV28 combines with J gene TRBJ2-2, with 9 bases matching TRBD2. This CDR3 has 16 residues. The V gene end was trimmed by 4 bases and the J gene end by 6 bases; junction bases not matched to a gene: 9. Germline-derived CDR1 and CDR2 are MDHEN and SYDVKM. This CDR3 reads CASSSGGGRAAGELFF. The CDR3 DNA follows: TGTGCCAGCAGTTCCGGTGGCGGGAGGGCCGCCGGGGAGCTGTTTTTT.

V usage is TRBV7-9 and J usage is TRBJ2-7, with a weak D call TRBD1 (7 bases). V was trimmed by 3 bases and J by 2 bases, leaving 14 bases between them. This CDR3 contains 15 residues. Germline lookup yields CDR1 SEHNR and CDR2 FQNEAQ (reference sequence). The CDR3 sequence: CASSLGGQTTYEQYF. The CDR3 bases are TGTGCCAGCAGCTTGGGGGGACAGACAACCTACGAGCAGTACTTC.

This clone was seen once. The J gene is TRBJ1-6, the V gene TRBV6-5; maybe TRBD1 (5 bases). CDR3 length: 12 amino acids. In germline, CDR1 is MNHEY, CDR2 SVGAGI. V dropped 5 bases and J dropped 13 bases, with 12 bases sitting between them. The CDR3 reads CASSRDRGPLHF. The CDR3 coding sequence is TGTGCCAGCAGTCGAGACCGGGGGCCCCTCCACTTT.

For the CDR3, the DNA is TGTGCCAGCAGTCGGGACATGTGGTCCGGGGAGCTGTTTTTT. This codes for CASSRDMWSGELFF. The V gene is TRBV27, the J gene TRBJ2-2; the D gene is possibly TRBD1 (6 bases). Germline CDR1 is MNHEY and CDR2 is SMNVEV (reference sequence). CDR3 size: 14 residues. With 5 bases removed from V and 6 bases from J, the gap between germline ends came to 13 bases.

CDR3 coding DNA: TGTGCCACCAGCAGAGATCAGATTACAGATACGCAGTATTTT. Translation: CATSRDQITDTQYF. This chain uses TRBV15 with TRBJ2-3, with unresolved D. The germline CDR1 and CDR2 sequences are LNHNV and YYDKDF (reference sequence). V shed 0 bases and J shed 3 bases, with 7 bases lying between them. This CDR3 comprises 14 residues.

V and J are TRBV7-3 and TRBJ2-3, with TRBD2 matching 14 bases. With V trimmed by 5 bases and J by 7 bases, 8 bases remained unmatched. Germline CDR1 is SGHTA and CDR2 is FQGTGA. This CDR3 spans 16 amino acids. CDR3 sequence (DNA): TGTGCCAGCAGCCCCGGGACTAGCGGGAGTGAATATACGCAGTATTTT. This translates into CASSPGTSGSEYTQYF.

The CDR3 DNA reads TGTGCCAGCGCCAACAGGGTTCCCTACGAGCAGTACTTC. It specifies CASANRVPYEQYF. The chain joins TRBV28 to TRBJ2-7, with D perhaps TRBD1 (6 bases). CDR3 length: 13 residues. CDR1 is MDHEN and CDR2 is SYDVKM in the germline V gene. Trimming took off 8 bases at V and 2 bases at J, with 13 bases between the two ends.

The chain uses TRBV6-2 or TRBV6-3 and TRBJ1-1, with D perhaps matching TRBD1 (5 bases). Germline V gives CDR1 MNHEY, CDR2 SVGEGT. CDR3 length: 16 residues. V was clipped by 3 bases and J by 0 bases, with 14 bases between them. The CDR3 reads CASSYGGKGLNTEAFF. In nucleotides, the CDR3 is TGTGCCAGCAGTTATGGCGGGAAGGGGTTGAACACTGAAGCTTTCTTT.

V usage is TRBV5-6 and J usage is TRBJ2-2, with 11 bases fitting TRBD2. The CDR3 sequence is 16 residues long. Germline assignment: CDR1 SGHDT and CDR2 YYEEEE. With V trimmed by 2 bases and J by 5 bases, 5 bases remained unmatched. In DNA form, the CDR3 reads TGTGCCAGCAGCTTTGGGACTAGCGGAGGGACCGGGGAGCTGTTTTTT. This encodes CASSFGTSGGTGELFF.

The chain employs TRBV19 and TRBJ2-2; 9 bases fit TRBD1. J gave up 1 base and V 10 bases, and 7 bases lay outside the gene matches. CDR1 is LNHDA and CDR2 is SQIVND in the germline V gene (reference sequence). The CDR3 sequence is 15 residues long. CDR3 in amino acids: CATLGGQGNTGELFF. The CDR3, as DNA: TGTGCCACCCTTGGGGGACAGGGGAACACCGGGGAGCTGTTTTTT.

The chain recombines TRBV4-3 with TRBJ1-1, with 10 positions matching TRBD1. With V trimmed by 4 bases and J by 5 bases, 4 bases remained unmatched. The CDR3 length is 14 residues. The germline CDR1 and CDR2 sequences are LGHNA and YSLEER. CDR3 residues: CASSPGTGDTEAFF. CDR3 bases: TGCGCCAGCAGCCCCGGGACAGGGGATACTGAAGCTTTCTTT.